These T cell receptor beta chains were read from a single sample in a study of blood T cell repertoires in COVID-19. Repertoires were generated with immunoSEQ multiplex PCR, while TCRdb's copy carries only in-frame clones and drops some. The profile shows some 45,000 clones, almost 85% of them singletons. Sequences were obtained from peripheral blood. The receptors originated from a human donor in a cohort sampled during active COVID-19. CDR3s include the opening cysteine and the closing phenylalanine or tryptophan. A D gene is named only where the DNA matches it firmly. Expanded clones are given a class, and other clones once, few, many or no size at all.

v_gene,abundance,j_gene,d_gene,CDR3nt,CDR3aa
TRBV6-5,.,TRBJ1-5,TRBD1,TGTGCCAGCAGTAACAGGGGGCTCGGGCAGCCCCAGCATTTT,CASSNRGLGQPQHF
TRBV29-1,.,TRBJ2-5,.,TGCAGCGTTTCCCTTTTGGAGACCCAGTACTTC,CSVSLLETQYF
TRBV5-4,.,TRBJ2-3,.,TGTGCCAGCACGGCCTCCAGGGCTTTCACAGATACGCAGTATTTT,CASTASRAFTDTQYF
TRBV19,.,TRBJ2-7,.,TGTGCCAGTAGTATAGAGGGGCTGGGAACTTACGAGCAGTACTTC,CASSIEGLGTYEQYF
TRBV5-1,few,TRBJ2-7,.,TGCGCCAGCAGCCCGACACCGGCTTCCTACGAGCAGTACTTC,CASSPTPASYEQYF
TRBV5-6,.,TRBJ1-2,.,TGTGCCAGCAGCGGAGGGCTCCACTATGGCTACACCTTC,CASSGGLHYGYTF
TRBV19,.,TRBJ2-5,TRBD1,TGTGCCAGTAGTATTGGTTACCTTAACAGGGGTTTCGGGGTCCAAGAGACCCAGTACTTC,CASSIGYLNRGFGVQETQYF
TRBV11-2,.,TRBJ2-5,.,TGTGCCAGCAGCTTAGATGGTCGTGACTACCAAGAGACCCAGTACTTC,CASSLDGRDYQETQYF
TRBV29-1,.,TRBJ1-1,.,TGCAGCGTTACTAGACGCATGGACCATGGGGGGGCTTTCTTT,CSVTRRMDHGGAFF
TRBV11-3,once,TRBJ2-5,.,TGTGCCAGCAGCTTAGCCCCCGGAGAGACCCAGTACTTC,CASSLAPGETQYF
TRBV11-2,.,TRBJ1-1,.,TGTGCCAGCAGCTCCGGCCCGGTCCCCTCGGGGACTGAAGCTTTCTTT,CASSSGPVPSGTEAFF
TRBV18,.,TRBJ2-5,.,TGTGCCAGCTCACGTGACAGCCGGGAGACCCAGTACTTC,CASSRDSRETQYF
TRBV7-2,.,TRBJ2-7,TRBD2,TGTGCCAGCAGCTTGTGGACTAGCGGGAACGAGCAGTACTTC,CASSLWTSGNEQYF
TRBV11-1,.,TRBJ1-1,TRBD1,TGTGCCAGCAGCACAGGGGGCGAGAGCACTGAAGCTTTCTTT,CASSTGGESTEAFF
TRBV7-2,medium-sized,TRBJ2-1,.,TGTGCCAGCAGCCCCCTCCATTCGGGCTACAATGAGCAGTTCTTC,CASSPLHSGYNEQFF
TRBV28,.,TRBJ2-7,.,TGTGCCACTAAACTGAGGGGGACGTACGAGCAGTACTTC,CATKLRGTYEQYF
TRBV7-2,.,TRBJ2-2,TRBD1,TGTGCCAGCAGCTTCGACAGGGGTGGCGGGGAGCTGTTTTTT,CASSFDRGGGELFF
TRBV2,.,TRBJ2-7,.,TGTGCCAGCAGTGGGACAACAGGCTACGAGCAGTACTTC,CASSGTTGYEQYF
TRBV27,.,TRBJ1-2,.,TGTGCCAGCAGTTTACAGCAACCCGGACGGTGGGGCAACTATGGCTACACCTTC,CASSLQQPGRWGNYGYTF
TRBV25-1,.,TRBJ2-5,TRBD1,TGTGCCAGCAGTGAAAGGGACAGGCACAGGGAGACCCAGTACTTC,CASSERDRHRETQYF
TRBV6-5,.,TRBJ1-1,.,TGTGCCAGCACCTTGACAGGCTTGAACACTGAAGCTTTCTTT,CASTLTGLNTEAFF
TRBV6-5,.,TRBJ1-2,.,TGTGCCAGCGCCCCCGAGGGAAACTATGGCTACACCTTC,CASAPEGNYGYTF
TRBV3-1/TRBV3-2,once,TRBJ2-5,.,TGTGCCAGCAGCCGCCGGTATGGAGAGACCCAGTACTTC,CASSRRYGETQYF
TRBV6-1,.,TRBJ1-4,.,TGTGCCAGCAGTGAAGGCGCTGGACAGATTAATGAAAAACTGTTTTTT,CASSEGAGQINEKLFF
TRBV13,once,TRBJ2-5,TRBD1,TGTGCCAGCAGCCGGGACAGGGGGGGAGAGACCCAGTACTTC,CASSRDRGGETQYF
TRBV30,.,TRBJ2-2,TRBD2,TGTGCCTGGAGAGCTAGCGGGAGGTCCGGGGAGCTGTTTTTT,CAWRASGRSGELFF
TRBV5-4,.,TRBJ1-2,.,TGTGCCAGCAGAGACACCCCAGACTATGGCTACACCTTC,CASRDTPDYGYTF
TRBV3-1/TRBV3-2,.,TRBJ2-4,TRBD2,TGTGCCAGCAGCCAAGAGGCTAGCGGGAGTAATCAGTACTTC,CASSQEASGSNQYF
TRBV5-5,once,TRBJ2-7,TRBD1,TGTGCCAGCAGCTTGCGTCTAGACGGACAGGTCTCCTACGAGCAGTACTTC,CASSLRLDGQVSYEQYF
TRBV28,once,TRBJ1-1,TRBD1,TGTGCCAGCATCCCCACCCTGACAGGGAGAGGCACTGAAGCTTTCTTT,CASIPTLTGRGTEAFF
TRBV6-5,.,TRBJ2-1,TRBD2,TGTGCCAGCAGTTATTTAGCGGGGGGAAGGGGGAATGAGCAGTTCTTC,CASSYLAGGRGNEQFF
TRBV3-1/TRBV3-2,.,TRBJ1-2,TRBD1,TGTGCCAGCAGTCTGGACAGGGCGGATGGCTACACCTTC,CASSLDRADGYTF
TRBV11-3,.,TRBJ2-3,TRBD1,TGTGCCAGCAGCTTGAGGACAGGGCCAGATACGCAGTATTTT,CASSLRTGPDTQYF
TRBV11-2,once,TRBJ2-3,.,TGTGCCAGCAGCCCCGGGAGCGCGAGCACAGATACGCAGTATTTT,CASSPGSASTDTQYF
TRBV5-1,.,TRBJ2-5,.,TGCGCCAGCAGCTTTGGGGGCCGCGGAGATCAAGAGACCCAGTACTTC,CASSFGGRGDQETQYF
TRBV19,.,TRBJ1-1,TRBD1,TGTGCCAGTAGTTTCTCTACAGGGGGGAACACTGAAGCTTTCTTT,CASSFSTGGNTEAFF
TRBV19,.,TRBJ2-3,TRBD2,TGTGCCAGTAGTGTGACTAGCGGGAGGAGGCCTAGCACAGATACGCAGTATTTT,CASSVTSGRRPSTDTQYF
TRBV3-1/TRBV3-2,.,TRBJ2-5,.,TGTGCCAGCAGCCAAGCTCCCGAGGGGGGGGAGACCCAGTACTTC,CASSQAPEGGETQYF
TRBV7-8,.,TRBJ2-5,TRBD2,TGTGCCAGCAGACGGGGGGGCCGAGGGGAGACCCAGTACTTC,CASRRGGRGETQYF
TRBV19,few,TRBJ2-7,.,TGTGCCAGTAGTTCTCCCGGCAGGGTATACGAGCAGTACTTC,CASSSPGRVYEQYF
TRBV30,.,TRBJ2-3,.,TGTGCCTGGAGTGGAGACTCTGAGGATACGCAGTATTTT,CAWSGDSEDTQYF
TRBV11-3,once,TRBJ2-3,.,TGTGCCAGCAGCCTGCAGGGGATAACAGATACGCAGTATTTT,CASSLQGITDTQYF
TRBV5-4,few,TRBJ2-2,TRBD1,TGTGCCAGCCGCAATAGACGGGACAGGCCCGGGGAGCTGTTTTTT,CASRNRRDRPGELFF
TRBV19,.,TRBJ2-2,TRBD2,TGTGCCAGTAGTATTTCCCCCACATCGACTAGCGGGAGATACACCGGGGAGCTGTTTTTT,CASSISPTSTSGRYTGELFF